Each of the 17 T cell receptor beta chains below was sequenced from the same sample in a study of T cells after yellow fever vaccination. TCRdb recomputed calls from the 5' RACE reads with MiXCR, one row per CDR3 protein. The table has 500,000 to 650,000 distinct CDR3 sequences, roughly 17% seen once; the top ten hold 15% to 20%. Sample: PBMCs, taken 5 days after the first yellow fever vaccination. The receptors originated from a man aged 18 to 29 who received the YFV17D yellow fever vaccine.

CDR3 protein: CASSQSSGDAEQFF. CDR3 bases: TGCGCCAGCAGTCAATCTTCAGGGGACGCTGAGCAGTTCTTC. The rearrangement uses TRBV23-1 and TRBJ2-1, with TRBD1 as a possible D gene (6 bases). TRBV23-1 has ORF status, its function being uncertain. This CDR3 has 14 residues. V shed 0 bases and J shed 9 bases, with 12 bases lying between them.

This clonotype turned up a few times. This chain joins TRBV6-5 and TRBJ2-1; weak D call: TRBD1 (5 bases). Trimming took off 2 bases at V and 2 bases at J, with 10 bases between the two ends. The germline V gene has CDR1 MNHEY and CDR2 SVGAGI. The CDR3 has 15 amino acids. The CDR3 is CASSYQGPTYNEQFF. CDR3 DNA sequence: TGTGCCAGCAGTTACCAGGGCCCGACCTACAATGAGCAGTTCTTC.

The chain carries TRBV12-3 or TRBV12-4 and TRBJ1-5; no reliable D call. This CDR3 is built from 14 residues. V lost 7 bases and J 4 bases, leaving 14 bases between the germline ends. The CDR3 DNA is TGTGCCAGCACCGTCCAGTTGGGGAATCAGCCCCAGCATTTT. It specifies CASTVQLGNQPQHF.

This clonotype was observed a few times. The J gene is TRBJ2-3, the V gene TRBV30, with 8 bases fitting TRBD2. CDR3 size: 15 residues. V lost 5 bases to trimming and J lost 6 bases; unmatched junction nucleotides: 13. The germline gives CDR1 GTSNPN, CDR2 SVGIG (reference sequence). Written as DNA, the CDR3 is TGTGCCTGGGTACACGGGGGGGGGCCTCTGGATACGCAGTATTTT. It is translated as CAWVHGGGPLDTQYF.

This clonotype has just a few counts. The rearrangement links TRBV6-2 or TRBV6-3 to TRBJ1-6; possibly TRBD1 for D (5 bases). V lost 6 bases, J lost 10 bases, and 13 bases lay in between. The V gene's germline CDR1 is MNHEY and CDR2 SVGEGT. The CDR3 totals 13 residues. CDR3 loop: CASSESRGSPLHF. The DNA of the CDR3 is TGTGCCAGCAGCGAATCAAGGGGCTCACCCCTCCACTTT.

A few counts support this clonotype. The chain recombines TRBV7-8 with TRBJ2-1; TRBD2 aligns across 8 bases. V trimming: 5 bases; J trimming: 0 bases; junction bases outside the gene matches: 9. Germline V gene sequence: CDR1 SGHVS, CDR2 FQNEAQ. CDR3 length: 17 residues. Here the CDR3 reads CASSDPGRASSYNEQFF. CDR3 bases: TGTGCCAGCAGCGACCCCGGGAGGGCCAGCTCCTACAATGAGCAGTTCTTC.

In this sample, this clonotype turned up a few times. The chain uses TRBV7-3 and TRBJ2-3; the match to TRBD1 covers 7 bases. The J segment lost 4 bases and the V segment lost 2 bases, leaving 9 bases of the junction unmatched. The CDR3 sequence is 16 residues long. Germline loops: CDR1 SGHTA, CDR2 FQGTGA. CDR3: CASSLVSGGGADTQYF. The CDR3 DNA sequence: TGTGCCAGCAGCTTAGTTTCAGGGGGTGGAGCAGATACGCAGTATTTT.

In this sample, this clonotype turned up a few times. The chain links TRBV7-8 to TRBJ2-5, with TRBD1 matching over 10 bases. Germline CDR1 and CDR2: SGHVS and FQNEAQ. CDR3 length: 17 residues. The ends lost 3 bases at V and 4 bases at J; junction bases unmatched: 11. In DNA form, the CDR3 reads TGTGCCAGCAGCTTTACACCGGGACAGGGGAAGGGAGAGACCCAGTACTTC. This encodes CASSFTPGQGKGETQYF.

The J gene is TRBJ2-2, the V gene TRBV21-1; TRBD1, as called in the table, went unchecked against the DNA. TRBV21-1 is given as a pseudogene. This CDR3 contains 15 residues. The DNA for the CDR3 is TGTGCCAGCAGCCCGCCCGGGACAGGGATCGGGGAGCTGTTTTTT. Translating it yields CASSPPGTGIGELFF.

In its sample, this clonotype was seen a few times. Its ends do not fully match the called genes, so a read error is possible. The chain recombines TRBV12-3 or TRBV12-4 with TRBJ1-5, with a tentative D call TRBD1 (6 bases). The CDR3 spans 15 residues. CDR3 sequence (DNA): TGTGCCAGCCGTTTGGGGGCGCCCAGCAATCAGCCCCAGCATTTT. Amino acids: CASRLGAPSNQPQHF.

The chain uses TRBV29-1 and TRBJ1-2; 8 bases map to TRBD1. CDR3 size: 12 residues. Germline assignment: CDR1 SQVTM and CDR2 ANQGSEA. V lost 6 bases to trimming and J lost 5 bases; unmatched junction nucleotides: 5. The CDR3 spells CSVGDRRYGYTF. The CDR3 coding sequence is TGCAGCGTGGGGGACAGGAGGTATGGCTACACCTTC.

This clonotype was seen more than once but under ten times. This chain uses TRBV5-1 with TRBJ2-3; the D gene is possibly TRBD1 (6 bases). Deletions cut 1 base from V and 2 bases from J, with 14 bases between. Germline V CDR1 and CDR2: SGHRS, YFSETQ. The CDR3 sequence is 16 residues long. CDR3 coding DNA: TGCGCCAGCAGCTTGCGACAGGCTCCAGCCACAGATACGCAGTATTTT. Encoded protein: CASSLRQAPATDTQYF.

The chain's CDR3 is CASKTGGPYEQYV. DNA of the CDR3: TGTGCCAGCAAGACAGGGGGGCCCTACGAGCAGTACGTC. The gene calls are TRBV2 and TRBJ2-7; 9 nucleotides line up with TRBD1. V trimming: 7 bases; J trimming: 2 bases; junction bases outside the gene matches: 3. Germline loops: CDR1 SNHLY, CDR2 FYNNEI. This CDR3 is 13 amino acids long.

A word on this clonotype: A read error may account for a junction end that differs from germline. This chain connects TRBV4-2 to TRBJ2-3, with TRBD2 matching 11 bases. CDR1 is LGHNA and CDR2 is YNFKEQ in the germline V gene. This CDR3 is built from 14 residues. This chain's CDR3 is CASSQEPSGGTPWF. DNA for the CDR3: TGTGCCAGCAGCCAAGAACCTAGCGGGGGGACACCGTGGTTT.

The chain combines TRBV12-3 or TRBV12-4 with TRBJ1-3; D is unclear. This CDR3 has 16 amino acids. Between the trimmed V and J ends, which lost 3 bases and 4 bases, there was a span of 16 bases. The DNA for the CDR3 is TGTGCCAGCAGTTTTGGGGATCCGGAGGGCGGAAACACCATATATTTT. Translating gives CASSFGDPEGGNTIYF.

At least ten counts were recorded for this clonotype. The chain couples TRBV7-9 to TRBJ2-3, with TRBD2 matching over 8 bases. The CDR3 covers 14 residues. Per germline, CDR1 SEHNR and CDR2 FQNEAQ (reference sequence). The trim removed 4 bases at V and 4 bases at J, leaving 4 bases unmatched. CDR3 residues: CASSYGGVSDTQYF. The CDR3 coding sequence is TGTGCCAGCAGCTACGGGGGGGTGTCAGATACGCAGTATTTT.

The chain couples TRBV6-5 to TRBJ2-7; D possibly uses TRBD1 or TRBD2 (5 bases each). Trimming took off 2 bases at V and 1 base at J, with 15 bases between the two ends. This CDR3 is 16 amino acids long. Germline assignment: CDR1 MNHEY and CDR2 SVGAGI. Written as DNA, the CDR3 is TGTGCCAGCAGTTACGGTCGTGGGGGAAGGTCCTACGAGCAGTACTTC. It translates to CASSYGRGGRSYEQYF.